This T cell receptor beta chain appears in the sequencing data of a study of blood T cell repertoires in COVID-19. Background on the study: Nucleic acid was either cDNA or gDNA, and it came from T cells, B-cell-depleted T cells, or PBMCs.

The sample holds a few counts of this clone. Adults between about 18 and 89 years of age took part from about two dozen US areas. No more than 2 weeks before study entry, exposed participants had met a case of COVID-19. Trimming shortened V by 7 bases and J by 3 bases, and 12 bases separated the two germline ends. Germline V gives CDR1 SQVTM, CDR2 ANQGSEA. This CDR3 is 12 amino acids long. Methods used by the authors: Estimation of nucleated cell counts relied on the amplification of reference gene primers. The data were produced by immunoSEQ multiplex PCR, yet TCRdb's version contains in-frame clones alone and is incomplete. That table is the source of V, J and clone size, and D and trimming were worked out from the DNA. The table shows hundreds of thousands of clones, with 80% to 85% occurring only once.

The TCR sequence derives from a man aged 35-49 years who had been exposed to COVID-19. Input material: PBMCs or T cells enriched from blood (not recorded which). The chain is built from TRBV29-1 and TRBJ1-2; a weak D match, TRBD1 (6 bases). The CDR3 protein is CSAAPGDYGYTF. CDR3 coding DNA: TGCAGCGCCGCGCCAGGGGACTATGGCTACACCTTC.